The 25 T cell receptor beta chains below were found in one sample sequenced in a study of blood T cell repertoires in COVID-19. Only in-frame clones appear in the TCRdb table, and some are missing; sequencing was by immunoSEQ multiplex PCR. The sample consists of 650,000 to 800,000 clones, about nine tenths of them appearing once. What was sequenced was peripheral blood. These receptors came from a woman younger than 35 with acute or convalescent COVID-19.

V and J are TRBV6-5 and TRBJ1-1, with D unresolved. Trimming shortened V by 5 bases and J by 3 bases, and 10 bases separated the two germline ends. Germline-derived CDR1 and CDR2 are MNHEY and SVGAGI. The CDR3 is 13 residues long. For the CDR3, the DNA is TGTGCCAGCAGTAGACTCGAACACACTGAAGCTTTCTTT. Its protein product is CASSRLEHTEAFF.

This chain links TRBV28 with TRBJ1-2; perhaps TRBD1 as D (5 bases). This CDR3 region has 14 residues. Trimming cost V 10 bases and J 3 bases, with 18 bases left between them. CDR1 is MDHEN, CDR2 SYDVKM, per germline. CDR3 in amino acids: CAIASQRGYYGYTF. The CDR3, as DNA: TGTGCCATCGCATCGCAAAGGGGCTACTATGGCTACACCTTC.

The genes are TRBV19 and TRBJ1-4; 7 bases are shared with TRBD1. This CDR3 region has 16 residues. The germline gives CDR1 LNHDA, CDR2 SQIVND (reference sequence). With 4 bases clipped from V and 14 bases from J, the junction kept 19 bases outside the gene matches. CDR3 sequence reads: CASSNKGGRPLGGLFF. CDR3 in DNA: TGTGCCAGTAGTAATAAAGGGGGCCGGCCTCTCGGTGGGCTGTTTTTT.

Remarks on this clone: Other nucleotide sequences in the sample specify the same CDR3. The chain joins TRBV5-1 to TRBJ1-4; TRBD1 aligns across 9 bases. This CDR3 is built from 14 residues. Germline assignment: CDR1 SGHRS and CDR2 YFSETQ. Trimming took 4 bases from V and 8 from J; bases not matched to a gene: 6. The CDR3 reads CASSLGQGGEKLFF. As DNA, the CDR3 is TGCGCCAGCAGCCTGGGACAGGGAGGAGAAAAACTGTTTTTT.

CDR3 amino acids: CASSQVTRTDTQYF. Here the CDR3 DNA reads TGCGCCAGCAGCCAAGTGACTCGGACAGATACGCAGTATTTT. This chain joins TRBV4-1 and TRBJ2-3, with unresolved D. From germline, CDR1 is MGHRA and CDR2 YSYEKL. The V end lost 1 base, the J end lost 3 bases, and 8 bases lay between the germline ends. CDR3 length equals 14 residues.

J is TRBJ1-2 and V is TRBV5-6; a weak D match, TRBD1 (6 bases). The germline CDR1 and CDR2 sequences are SGHDT and YYEEEE. CDR3 length: 16 amino acids. The V and J ends lost 4 bases and 4 bases respectively, with 20 bases between them. The CDR3 nucleotides read TGTGCCAGCAGCGAATCTCAGGGGCGGGCTACCTATGGCTACACCTTC. This codes for CASSESQGRATYGYTF.

The rearrangement joins TRBV19 to TRBJ1-2; D not certain. CDR1 is LNHDA, CDR2 SQIVND, per germline (reference sequence). Trimming pared 1 base from V and 6 bases from J, leaving 18 bases between. There are 16 residues in the CDR3. In nucleotides, the CDR3 is TGTGCCAGTAGTATAGCCTACGCTGAGGGCTTCCATGGCTACACCTTC. Protein product: CASSIAYAEGFHGYTF. Full variable domain (rest looked up from reference TRBV19 and TRBJ1-2): DGGITQSPKYLFRKEGQNVTLSCEQNLNHDAMYWYRQDPGQGLRLIYYSQIVNDFQKGDIAEGYSVSREKKESFPLTVTSAQKNPTAFYLCASSIAYAEGFHGYTFGSGTRLTVV.

This rearrangement joins TRBV4-2 to TRBJ1-2; D might be TRBD1 (6 bases). Germline CDR1 is LGHNA and CDR2 is YNFKEQ. The CDR3 contains 14 residues. The V and J ends lost 0 bases and 4 bases respectively, with 9 bases between them. CDR3 nucleotide sequence: TGTGCCAGCAGCCAAGACAGGGGACCCTATGGCTACACCTTC. It codes for CASSQDRGPYGYTF.

V gene TRBV7-9 combines with J gene TRBJ1-3, with D perhaps TRBD1 (6 bases). V was trimmed by 3 bases and J by 3 bases, leaving 12 bases between them. The V gene's germline CDR1 is SEHNR and CDR2 FQNEAQ (reference sequence). The CDR3 spans 15 residues. The CDR3 DNA is TGTGCCAGCAGCTTCAGGGGCGAAATTGGAAACACCATATATTTT. It encodes CASSFRGEIGNTIYF.

This chain connects TRBV3-1 (or the pseudogene TRBV3-2) to TRBJ2-3, with 9 bases identical to TRBD2. Trimming took 4 bases from V and 6 from J; bases not matched to a gene: 11. The CDR3 is 16 amino acids. Germline CDR1 and CDR2: LGHDT and YNNKEL (reference sequence). As DNA, the CDR3 is TGTGCCAGCAGCCCCCTAGCGGGGTTGGTCGCGGATACGCAGTATTTT. It specifies CASSPLAGLVADTQYF.

Comment on this clone: Distinct nucleotide sequences in the sample also encode this CDR3. The rearrangement uses TRBV5-4 and TRBJ2-7, with D hard to call. The CDR3 has 14 amino acids. Germline V gene lookup returns CDR1 SGHNT and CDR2 YYREEE (reference sequence). Trimming took off 0 bases at V and 0 bases at J, with 7 bases between the two ends. CDR3 in DNA: TGTGCCAGCAGCTTGGGCGGCCTCTCCTACGAGCAGTACTTC. Protein: CASSLGGLSYEQYF.

This clone was detected only once. Here the CDR3 reads CASSSGLAGENEQFF. The CDR3 DNA follows: TGTGCCAGCAGTTCCGGACTAGCGGGGGAAAATGAGCAGTTCTTC. The V gene is TRBV13, the J gene TRBJ2-1; TRBD2 matches 13 bases. The CDR3 totals 15 residues. Trimming removed 6 bases from V and 7 bases from J; junction bases left unmatched: 6. Germline V gene data show CDR1 as PRHDT and CDR2 as FYEKMQ (reference sequence).

The chain carries TRBV29-1 and TRBJ2-7; 10 nucleotides agree with TRBD1. The CDR3 is made up of 13 amino acids. The germline V gene has CDR1 SQVTM and CDR2 ANQGSEA. V was clipped by 5 bases and J by 7 bases; unmatched bases: 8. CDR3 region: CSVLTGGAEEQYF. In DNA form, the CDR3 reads TGCAGCGTTTTGACAGGGGGCGCGGAAGAGCAGTACTTC.

The J gene is TRBJ2-3, the V gene TRBV5-6; TRBD2 aligns across 11 bases. CDR3 length: 15 residues. V gave up 2 bases and J gave up 3 bases; unmatched junction bases: 2. Looked up from germline, CDR1 is SGHDT and CDR2 is YYEEEE. CDR3 nucleotides: TGTGCCAGCAGCTTTAGCGGGGGGGCAACAGATACGCAGTATTTT. It translates to CASSFSGGATDTQYF.

The chain employs TRBV3-1 (or the pseudogene TRBV3-2) and TRBJ1-1, with D hard to call. The CDR3 covers 15 residues. V lost 3 bases and J 1 base, leaving 12 bases between the germline ends. Germline CDR1 is LGHDT and CDR2 is YNNKEL (reference sequence). The CDR3 spells CASSHPPGRNTEAFF. CDR3 bases: TGTGCCAGCAGCCATCCACCGGGGAGGAACACTGAAGCTTTCTTT.

CDR3 residues: CASSPRGSRTGGPSSYGYTF. CDR3 bases: TGTGCCAGCAGTCCTAGGGGGTCCAGGACAGGGGGCCCTTCTAGCTATGGCTACACCTTC. The chain carries TRBV5-5 and TRBJ1-2; 11 nucleotides agree with TRBD1. The ends lost 5 bases at V and 4 bases at J; junction bases unmatched: 22. Looked up from germline, CDR1 is SGHKS and CDR2 is YYEKEE (reference sequence). The CDR3 has 20 residues.

The chain carries TRBV9 and TRBJ2-3, with D uncertain. Germline values: CDR1 SGDLS, CDR2 YYNGEE. The V end lost 4 bases, the J end lost 0 bases, and 18 bases lay between the germline ends. CDR3 length: 17 residues. The CDR3 region is CASSPWNRVTSTDTQYF. CDR3 bases: TGTGCCAGCAGCCCTTGGAACCGGGTTACTAGCACAGATACGCAGTATTTT. Drawing the rest from reference TRBV9 and TRBJ2-3, the complete variable domain is DSGVTQTPKHLITATGQRVTLRCSPRSGDLSVYWYQQSLDQGLQFLIQYYNGEERAKGNILERFSAQQFPDLHSELNLSSLELGDSALYFCASSPWNRVTSTDTQYFGPGTRLTVL.

This clone was counted a few times. The rearrangement links TRBV9 to TRBJ1-2; 8 nucleotides agree with TRBD1. The CDR3 has 13 residues. Germline lookup yields CDR1 SGDLS and CDR2 YYNGEE. The J segment lost 5 bases and the V segment lost 4 bases, leaving 4 bases of the junction unmatched. The CDR3 DNA reads TGTGCCAGCAGCAGGACAGGGTCTTATGGCTACACCTTC. Residues: CASSRTGSYGYTF.

The V and J genes are TRBV23-1 and TRBJ1-5, with a possible D match to TRBD1 (6 bases). TRBV23-1 is labeled an ORF, and its function is uncertain. The CDR3 is 15 amino acids. The ends were cut back, 4 bases at V and 5 bases at J, with 15 bases in the middle. The CDR3 sequence: CASSRPGHGYQPQHF. DNA of the CDR3: TGCGCCAGCAGTCGTCCGGGACACGGTTATCAGCCCCAGCATTTT.

V usage is TRBV4-3 and J usage is TRBJ1-1; TRBD1 matches 7 bases. This CDR3 has 17 residues. Germline lookup yields CDR1 LGHNA and CDR2 YSLEER. Trimming at V came to 5 bases and at J to 5 bases, leaving 17 bases not matched to a gene. For the CDR3, the DNA is TGCGCCAGCAGCTCCAAAGACAGGGAATGGGAGGTTACTGAAGCTTTCTTT. Amino acids: CASSSKDREWEVTEAFF.

This chain links TRBV18 with TRBJ1-2, with TRBD1 matching over 8 bases. This CDR3 region has 14 residues. J gave up 8 bases and V 3 bases, and 8 bases lay outside the gene matches. CDR1 and CDR2 (germline): KGHSH, LQKENI. The DNA for the CDR3 is TGTGCCAGCTCACCGGACAGGGTGACGGAAGGCTACACCTTC. As protein: CASSPDRVTEGYTF.

The J gene is TRBJ1-5, the V gene TRBV5-5; TRBD1 matches at 7 bases. CDR1 is SGHKS, CDR2 YYEKEE, per germline (reference sequence). Unmatched junction bases numbered 10, after V lost 4 bases and J lost 3 bases. The CDR3 has 16 amino acids. The CDR3 loop reads CASSAGPGTVNQPQHF. The CDR3 region has the DNA TGTGCCAGCAGCGCAGGACCCGGGACAGTCAATCAGCCCCAGCATTTT.

DNA of the CDR3: TGTGCCAGCAGCGAACTAGCGGGGATCACAGATACGCAGTATTTT. Encoded protein: CASSELAGITDTQYF. The chain recombines TRBV7-2 with TRBJ2-3, with 10 bases aligning to TRBD2. The J segment lost 2 bases and the V segment lost 5 bases, leaving 4 bases of the junction unmatched. Germline CDR1 reads SGHTA; CDR2 reads FQGNSA. The length of the CDR3 is 15 residues.

J is TRBJ2-7 and V is TRBV11-1; D remains unclear. V gave up 7 bases and J gave up 0 bases, with 4 bases separating them. Germline V gene lookup returns CDR1 SGHAT and CDR2 FQDESV (reference sequence). The CDR3 is made up of 11 amino acids. CDR3 DNA sequence: TGTGCCAGCACAGACTCCTACGAGCAGTACTTC. It is translated as CASTDSYEQYF.

There are a few counts of this clone. This chain connects TRBV9 to TRBJ2-7; tentative D call: TRBD2 (5 bases). CDR3 size: 15 residues. The ends were cut back, 0 bases at V and 0 bases at J, with 10 bases in the middle. CDR1 and CDR2 (germline): SGDLS, YYNGEE. The chain's CDR3 is CASSVGGWGSYEQYF. CDR3 in DNA: TGTGCCAGCAGCGTAGGAGGGTGGGGCTCCTACGAGCAGTACTTC.